The 30 T cell receptor beta chains reported below all come from one sample, sequenced in a study of T-cell memory formation after mild COVID-19. One entry per CDR3 protein results from TCRdb running MiXCR on the 5' RACE reads. Of approximately 300,000 distinct CDR3 sequences listed, roughly 19% were seen once; the top ten hold around 21%. Specimen: PBMCs or a T cell subset sorted from them (not recorded which). All receptors derive from a man aged 18 to 35 who had mild COVID-19 (a few samples of this study predate the infection). Cell type and time point are not known.

This clonotype was counted a single time. A much larger clone differs from this one at a single base, so this may be a read error. The chain has TRBV27 and TRBJ1-1; D unclear. The CDR3 runs 13 residues. Germline lookup yields CDR1 MNHEY and CDR2 SMNVEV (reference sequence). The V end lost 4 bases, the J end lost 1 base, and 7 bases lay between the germline ends. As DNA, the CDR3 is TGTGCCAGCAGTTGGGAGGGGAACACTGAAGCTTTCTTT. Translated, it gives CASSWEGNTEAFF.

The chain recombines TRBV12-3 or TRBV12-4 with TRBJ2-3; 13 nucleotides agree with TRBD2. V was clipped by 6 bases and J by 9 bases; unmatched bases: 12. The CDR3 runs to 16 residues. CDR3 DNA sequence: TGTGCCAGCAGGCCTGGGACTAGCGGGGTACAGGGGACGCAGTATTTT. Its translation: CASRPGTSGVQGTQYF.

The rearrangement joins TRBV18 to TRBJ2-7; D gene ambiguous. V was cut by 0 bases and J by 5 bases, with 5 bases left in between. The CDR3 length is 12 residues. Germline CDR1 reads KGHSH; CDR2 reads LQKENI. The CDR3 nucleotides read TGTGCCAGCTCACCACCCCAAGACGAGCAGTACTTC. Translation gives CASSPPQDEQYF.

The table lists this clonotype with a few counts. The chain carries TRBV6-2 or TRBV6-3 and TRBJ2-5; perhaps TRBD2 as D (6 bases). V dropped 2 bases and J dropped 1 base, with 11 bases sitting between them. This CDR3 spans 15 amino acids. Germline V gene data show CDR1 as MNHEY and CDR2 as SVGEGT. For the CDR3, the DNA is TGTGCCAGCAGTTACATGGACTACGCCCAAGAGACCCAGTACTTC. This encodes CASSYMDYAQETQYF.

DNA of the CDR3: TGTGCCAGCAGTATCTGGACTAGCGGGACGTCGGCCCAGTACTTC. It encodes CASSIWTSGTSAQYF. This chain links TRBV7-9 with TRBJ2-5, with TRBD2 matching over 12 bases. The J segment lost 9 bases and the V segment lost 6 bases, leaving 11 bases of the junction unmatched. The CDR3 consists of 15 residues. Germline values: CDR1 SEHNR, CDR2 FQNEAQ (reference sequence).

In this sample, this clonotype turned up a few times. The chain carries TRBV6-5 and TRBJ2-7; 7 bases line up with TRBD1. Germline trimming cut 6 bases from V and 2 bases from J; bases unmatched to any gene: 10. The CDR3 has 15 amino acids. CDR1 is MNHEY and CDR2 is SVGAGI in the germline V gene. CDR3 residues: CASSHRGPGTYEQYF. The DNA for the CDR3 is TGTGCCAGCAGCCACAGGGGCCCAGGGACCTACGAGCAGTACTTC.

This clonotype was picked up a small number of times. The V gene is TRBV5-1, the J gene TRBJ2-7; 10 nucleotides match TRBD1. V gave up 4 bases and J gave up 6 bases; unmatched junction bases: 4. The CDR3 contains 13 residues. The germline V gene encodes CDR1 SGHRS and CDR2 YFSETQ. The CDR3 protein is CASSGDRGLEQYV. The DNA of the CDR3 is TGCGCCAGCAGCGGGGACAGGGGACTCGAGCAGTACGTC.

This clonotype was recorded a few times. V usage is TRBV15 and J usage is TRBJ1-1; TRBD1 agrees at 7 bases. This CDR3 has 12 amino acids. The germline V gene has CDR1 LNHNV and CDR2 YYDKDF (reference sequence). V was clipped by 1 base and J by 12 bases; unmatched bases: 5. CDR3 sequence: CATSRVTGMTFF. The CDR3 DNA is TGTGCCACCAGCAGAGTGACAGGGATGACTTTCTTT.

This clonotype was seen a few times. V is TRBV29-1 and J is TRBJ2-2; 7 bases are shared with TRBD1. The CDR3 spans 14 residues. After removal of 7 bases from V and 2 bases from J, the junction contained 7 bases not matched to a gene. Germline values: CDR1 SQVTM, CDR2 ANQGSEA. The CDR3 spells CSAGTAVNTGELFF. CDR3 DNA sequence: TGCAGCGCCGGGACAGCCGTTAACACCGGGGAGCTGTTTTTT.

The rearrangement links TRBV20-1 to TRBJ2-5; 11 bases match TRBD2. V gave up 6 bases and J gave up 5 bases; unmatched junction bases: 23. CDR1 DFQATT and CDR2 SNEGSKA come from the germline V gene (reference sequence). There are 19 residues in the CDR3. The CDR3 here is CSATIVGGLAAHLRETQYF. The CDR3 bases are TGCAGTGCGACCATCGTGGGGGGACTAGCGGCCCACCTGCGGGAGACCCAGTACTTC.

This clonotype was picked up many times. This chain connects TRBV3-1 to TRBJ2-7; D may be TRBD1 or TRBD2 (5 bases each). V shed 4 bases and J shed 6 bases, with 10 bases lying between them. Per germline, CDR1 LGHDT and CDR2 YNNKEL (reference sequence). This CDR3 has 12 residues. The CDR3 DNA follows: TGTGCCAGCAGCCGTGGTGGGGGCGAGCAGTACTTC. Protein product: CASSRGGGEQYF.

This clonotype was counted between two and nine times. The V gene is TRBV7-9, the J gene TRBJ1-6, with D possibly TRBD1 on 6 matching bases. The CDR3 spans 16 residues. V was clipped by 0 bases and J by 8 bases, with 14 bases between them. Germline V gene lookup returns CDR1 SEHNR and CDR2 FQNEAQ (reference sequence). The CDR3 spells CASSLAIRGADSPLHF. In nucleotides, the CDR3 is TGTGCCAGCAGCTTAGCGATCAGGGGAGCGGATTCACCCCTCCACTTT.

The rearrangement uses TRBV4-2 and TRBJ2-7; 8 bases are shared with TRBD2. The CDR3 has 16 residues. V lost 1 base and J lost 2; bases outside the gene matches: 7. The V gene's germline CDR1 is LGHNA and CDR2 YNFKEQ. The CDR3 nucleotides read TGTGCCAGCAGCCAAGCCCTTTTAGCGGGGCCCTACGAGCAGTACTTC. Its translation is CASSQALLAGPYEQYF.

V is TRBV20-1 and J is TRBJ2-7; TRBD2 might be the D (6 bases). V lost 6 bases to trimming and J lost 2 bases, with 14 bases between them. The CDR3 runs 13 residues. CDR1 and CDR2 (germline): DFQATT, SNEGSKA (reference sequence). The CDR3 bases are TGCAGTGCCCCGGACTACCGCACCTACGAGCAGTACGTC. As protein: CSAPDYRTYEQYV.

The chain recombines TRBV4-2 with TRBJ2-7; unclear D gene. With 1 base removed from V and 2 bases from J, the gap between germline ends came to 6 bases. From germline, CDR1 is LGHNA and CDR2 YNFKEQ. CDR3 length equals 13 residues. Here the CDR3 reads CASSQAVTYEQYF. Written as DNA, the CDR3 is TGTGCCAGCAGCCAAGCGGTTACCTACGAGCAGTACTTC.

About this clonotype itself: One end of the junction is discordant with germline, which a read error may explain. The chain links TRBV4-2 to TRBJ1-1, with 7 bases matching TRBD1. Germline V gives CDR1 LGHNA, CDR2 YNFKEQ. This CDR3 contains 15 residues. CDR3 region: CASSQAGQGETEALF. CDR3 nucleotides: TGTGCCAGCAGCCAAGCCGGTCAGGGGGAGACTGAAGCTCTCTTT.

This clonotype was counted only a few times. This chain joins TRBV28 and TRBJ2-4, with D perhaps TRBD1 (5 bases). Germline CDR1 MDHEN, CDR2 SYDVKM. CDR3 size: 10 residues. V shed 8 bases and J shed 9 bases, with 8 bases lying between them. In nucleotides, the CDR3 is TGTGCCAGCGCAGGGCCCATTCAGTACTTC. This encodes CASAGPIQYF.

This chain connects TRBV7-2 to TRBJ1-2, with D perhaps TRBD1 (6 bases). The ends were cut back, 8 bases at V and 0 bases at J, with 16 bases in the middle. Per germline, CDR1 SGHTA and CDR2 FQGNSA. This CDR3 is built from 15 residues. The CDR3 DNA follows: TGTGCCAGCCACACCGGACAGCCACCTAACTATGGCTACACCTTC. It is translated as CASHTGQPPNYGYTF. The full variable domain, its missing parts supplied by reference TRBV7-2 and TRBJ1-2, is GAGVSQSPSNKVTEKGKDVELRCDPISGHTALYWYRQSLGQGLEFLIYFQGNSAPDKSGLPSDRFSAERTGGSVSTLTIQRTQQEDSAVYLCASHTGQPPNYGYTFGSGTRLTVV.

This clonotype was seen only a few times. The chain combines TRBV12-3 or TRBV12-4 with TRBJ1-5; D remains unclear. The CDR3 runs to 13 residues. V was cut by 5 bases and J by 6 bases, with 11 bases left in between. CDR3: CASSPRHVQPQHF. The CDR3 DNA follows: TGTGCCAGCAGTCCTCGGCATGTTCAGCCCCAGCATTTT.

CDR3 in DNA: TGCAGCGTTGGTGGGGTACTGAACACTGAAGCTTTCTTT. Translated, it gives CSVGGVLNTEAFF. The chain has TRBV29-1 and TRBJ1-1; no firm D call. Looked up from germline, CDR1 is SQVTM and CDR2 is ANQGSEA. The CDR3 has 13 amino acids. The V gene lost 4 bases and the J gene lost 0 bases, with 9 bases spanning the gap.

The table lists this clonotype with a few counts. This rearrangement joins TRBV4-1 to TRBJ2-7, with D tentatively TRBD2 (7 bases). V was shortened by 5 bases and J by 2 bases, with 19 bases between the two germline ends. This CDR3 contains 16 residues. Germline CDR1 is MGHRA and CDR2 is YSYEKL. The CDR3: CASSAGHGGAPYEQYV. CDR3 bases: TGCGCCAGCAGCGCGGGGCATGGGGGGGCCCCCTACGAGCAGTACGTC.

In its sample, this clonotype was seen a few times. The CDR3 nucleotides read TGTGCCAGCAGCTTAGCGGACGGCTTGGGTCAGCCCCAGCATTTT. It translates to CASSLADGLGQPQHF. The chain employs TRBV7-6 and TRBJ1-5; D gene ambiguous. This CDR3 is 15 amino acids long. The germline gives CDR1 SGHVS, CDR2 FNYEAQ. Trimming cost V 0 bases and J 6 bases, with 12 bases left between them.

This clonotype was counted ten times or more. This rearrangement joins TRBV28 to TRBJ1-6; 8 positions agree with TRBD1. V lost 6 bases, J lost 0 bases, and 10 bases stayed unmatched. There are 18 residues in the CDR3. Germline assignment: CDR1 MDHEN and CDR2 SYDVKM. CDR3 DNA: TGTGCCAGCAGCCCCTACGACAGGGGCTACTCCTATAATTCACCCCTCCACTTT. This translates into CASSPYDRGYSYNSPLHF.

This chain uses TRBV6-6 with TRBJ1-4, with D possibly TRBD1 on 5 matching bases. The CDR3 totals 14 residues. Looked up from germline, CDR1 is MNHNY and CDR2 is SVGAGI (reference sequence). Trimming shortened V by 5 bases and J by 7 bases, and 14 bases separated the two germline ends. The CDR3, as DNA: TGTGCCAGCAGTGCTATGGGACTGTCTGAAAAACTGTTTTTT. Amino acid sequence: CASSAMGLSEKLFF.

This sequence joins TRBV7-2 and TRBJ2-3; 10 bases are shared with TRBD2. This CDR3 region has 17 residues. Germline lookup yields CDR1 SGHTA and CDR2 FQGNSA. V was pared by 2 bases and J by 3 bases, with 8 bases of the junction left unmatched. CDR3 sequence (DNA): TGTGCCAGCAGCTTATTTAGATCTAGCGGGGGAACAGATACGCAGTATTTT. Its protein product is CASSLFRSSGGTDTQYF.

Of note for this clonotype: At one end, the junction sequence differs from germline, possibly due to a read error. The J gene is TRBJ1-1, the V gene TRBV12-3 or TRBV12-4; D not certain. The CDR3 has 12 residues. CDR3: CASSLVNIEAFF. The CDR3 DNA sequence: TGTGCCAGCAGTTTAGTAAACATTGAAGCTTTCTTT.

This chain links TRBV4-2 with TRBJ1-6; D not resolved. This CDR3 spans 16 amino acids. V was cut by 6 bases and J by 0 bases, with 12 bases left in between. Germline V gene sequence: CDR1 LGHNA, CDR2 YNFKEQ. The CDR3 region has the DNA TGTGCCAGCAGGCAGCTCCAGAGCTCCTATAATTCACCCCTCCACTTT. Translated, it gives CASRQLQSSYNSPLHF.

This clonotype has more than one count but fewer than ten. For the CDR3, the DNA is TGCGCCAGCAGCCAAGGGGCAGGGCCAAATTCACCCCTCCACTTT. As protein: CASSQGAGPNSPLHF. The chain joins TRBV4-1 to TRBJ1-6; a weak D match, TRBD1 (5 bases). V lost 1 base, J lost 7 bases, and 11 bases lay in between. This CDR3 is 15 amino acids long. The germline V gene has CDR1 MGHRA and CDR2 YSYEKL.

The genes are TRBV7-9 and TRBJ2-3, with 10 bases lining up with TRBD2. The CDR3 has 16 amino acids. V lost 5 bases to trimming and J lost 2 bases; unmatched junction nucleotides: 7. CDR1 is SEHNR, CDR2 FQNEAQ, per germline (reference sequence). For the CDR3, the DNA is TGTGCCAGCAGCCGCCTTAGCGGGGGGATCACAGATACGCAGTATTTT. Amino acids: CASSRLSGGITDTQYF.

This clonotype came up a few times. The chain carries TRBV28 and TRBJ2-7, with D possibly being TRBD2 (7 bases). CDR3 length equals 15 residues. In germline, CDR1 is MDHEN, CDR2 SYDVKM. The V and J ends lost 8 bases and 2 bases respectively, with 19 bases between them. This CDR3 reads CASRAGGGATYEQYF. CDR3 nucleotides: TGTGCCAGCCGTGCAGGAGGGGGGGCAACCTACGAGCAGTACTTC.